The clone carrying this T cell receptor (beta chain) is labeled as medium-sized. Peripheral blood genomic DNA, not sorted cells or RNA, was the template. The data derive from a study of T cell repertoires in aging, cancer and after chemotherapy. Study information: Donors were grouped into six age bands spanning 30 or younger through 70 or older.

V lost 0 bases, J lost 4 bases, and 16 bases lay in between. Germline lookup yields CDR1 LNHNV and CDR2 YYDKDF (reference sequence). The CDR3 is made up of 17 amino acids. Rearranged V-D-J TRB sequences were amplified with a mixed TRB-A/B primer pool. TCRdb used MiXCR to reprocess the multiplex PCR reads, holding one entry per CDR3 protein. The sample lists 5,500 to 7,000 distinct CDR3 sequences; roughly 30% were seen once. Input material: blood. V usage is TRBV15 and J usage is TRBJ2-1; tentatively, D is TRBD1 (6 bases). The TCR sequence derives from a human donor with a blood cancer. CDR3 sequence: CATSRDLSTGRYNEQFF. The CDR3 DNA reads TGTGCCACCAGCAGAGACCTCTCGACAGGTCGTTACAATGAGCAGTTCTTC.